This record looks at one T cell receptor (beta chain) sequence and its context. What it binds is unknown. Trimming took off 0 bases at V and 0 bases at J, with 6 bases between the two ends. CDR1 SGHTA and CDR2 FQGTGA come from the germline V gene. The CDR3 contains 16 residues. This sample is drawn from a study of blood T cells in healthy people across ages. Study-wide points: Diversity estimates drawn from one million T cells were deemed underestimates.

Alongside a J-beta primer mix, a sample-barcoded 5' primer served in a second PCR lasting roughly 7 to 11 cycles. TCRdb fed the 5' RACE reads into MiXCR, producing one record per CDR3 protein. Of about 580,000 distinct CDR3 sequences in the sample, 40% to 55% were seen once. There were healthy Caucasian individuals from Russia, aged about 6 to 95, serving as donors. Isolated per sample were at least 7 million PBMCs. Specimen: blood. The chain is built from TRBV7-3 and TRBJ2-6, with D unresolved. This receptor was identified in a man at least 80 years old in good health. CDR3 sequence: CASSLTPISGANVLTF. The CDR3 DNA is TGTGCCAGCAGCTTAACGCCGATCTCTGGGGCCAACGTCCTGACTTTC.